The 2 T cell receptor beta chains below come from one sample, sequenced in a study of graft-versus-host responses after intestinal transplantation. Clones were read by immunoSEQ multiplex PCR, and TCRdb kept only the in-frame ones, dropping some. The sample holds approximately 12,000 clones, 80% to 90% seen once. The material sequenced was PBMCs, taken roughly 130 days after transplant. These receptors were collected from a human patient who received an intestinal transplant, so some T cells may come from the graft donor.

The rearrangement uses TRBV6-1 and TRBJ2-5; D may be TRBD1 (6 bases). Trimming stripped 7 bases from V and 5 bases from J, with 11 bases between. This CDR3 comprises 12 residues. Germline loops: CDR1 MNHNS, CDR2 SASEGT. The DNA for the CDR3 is TGTGCCAGCAATAGGGGGATGGAGACCCAGTACTTC. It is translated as CASNRGMETQYF.

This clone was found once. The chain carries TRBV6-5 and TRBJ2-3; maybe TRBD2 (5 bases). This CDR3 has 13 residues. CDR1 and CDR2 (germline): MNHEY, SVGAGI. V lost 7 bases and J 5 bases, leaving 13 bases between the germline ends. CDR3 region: CASTGLRGDTQYF. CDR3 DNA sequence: TGTGCCAGCACCGGACTGCGTGGAGATACGCAGTATTTT.